Listed below are T cell receptor beta chains from one sample, sequenced in a study of blood T cell repertoires in COVID-19. Generated by immunoSEQ multiplex PCR, the TCRdb table keeps only in-frame clones and is missing some. The data contain hundreds of thousands of clones, 80% to 90% of them seen just once; the ten biggest clones take up 1.4%. Material: peripheral blood. The receptors originated from a young woman with active or convalescent COVID-19. Both conserved end residues are part of each CDR3. Fields, in order: V gene, J gene, D gene, clone size, CDR3 protein, CDR3 DNA. A D gene is named only where the DNA matches it firmly. Clone sizes are given selectively: once, few, many, or a class where the clone is expanded.

v_call: TRBV15
j_call: TRBJ2-7
d_call: TRBD2
clone_size: -
cdr3_aa: CATSRGTSGTYEQYF
cdr3_nt: TGTGCCACCAGCAGAGGAACTAGCGGCACCTACGAGCAGTACTTC

v_call: TRBV5-1
j_call: TRBJ2-7
d_call: -
clone_size: -
cdr3_aa: CASSLAGSYEQYF
cdr3_nt: TGCGCCAGCAGCTTGGCAGGGTCCTACGAGCAGTACTTC

v_call: TRBV6-5
j_call: TRBJ1-2
d_call: -
clone_size: -
cdr3_aa: CASRVTDKSGYTF
cdr3_nt: TGTGCCAGCAGGGTGACGGACAAAAGTGGCTACACCTTC

v_call: TRBV29-1
j_call: TRBJ2-4
d_call: TRBD1
clone_size: -
cdr3_aa: CSVTRQGGAKNIQYF
cdr3_nt: TGCAGCGTCACCCGACAGGGGGGAGCCAAAAACATTCAGTACTTC

v_call: TRBV10-3
j_call: TRBJ1-2
d_call: -
clone_size: -
cdr3_aa: CAISESRGYTF
cdr3_nt: TGTGCCATCAGTGAGAGCAGGGGCTACACCTTC

v_call: TRBV7-2
j_call: TRBJ1-2
d_call: -
clone_size: -
cdr3_aa: CASSFQPAAGVSF
cdr3_nt: TGTGCCAGTTCCTTTCAGCCGGCAGCGGGAGTCTCCTTC

v_call: TRBV6-6
j_call: TRBJ2-2
d_call: -
clone_size: once
cdr3_aa: CASSRSLTGELFF
cdr3_nt: TGTGCCAGCAGCCGATCATTAACCGGGGAGCTGTTTTTT

v_call: TRBV28
j_call: TRBJ1-3
d_call: TRBD1
clone_size: -
cdr3_aa: CASSPRSIVWTGLSSGNTIYF
cdr3_nt: TGTGCCAGCAGTCCCCGGAGCATTGTGTGGACAGGGTTAAGCTCTGGAAACACCATATATTTT

v_call: TRBV7-9
j_call: TRBJ2-7
d_call: TRBD1
clone_size: -
cdr3_aa: CASSSTGGYYEQYF
cdr3_nt: TGTGCCAGCAGTTCGACAGGGGGGTACTACGAGCAGTACTTC

v_call: TRBV27
j_call: TRBJ2-1
d_call: TRBD1
clone_size: -
cdr3_aa: CATSNSNRGYNEQFF
cdr3_nt: TGTGCCACCTCCAACAGCAACAGGGGGTACAATGAGCAGTTCTTC

v_call: TRBV6-1
j_call: TRBJ2-3
d_call: -
clone_size: -
cdr3_aa: CASSDLSSEGGDTQYF
cdr3_nt: TGTGCCAGCAGTGATCTGTCTAGCGAGGGCGGGGATACGCAGTATTTT

v_call: TRBV27
j_call: TRBJ1-1
d_call: -
clone_size: -
cdr3_aa: CASRPLIQGSEAFF
cdr3_nt: TGTGCCAGCAGGCCCCTCATCCAGGGAAGTGAAGCTTTCTTT

v_call: TRBV7-2
j_call: TRBJ1-5
d_call: -
clone_size: once
cdr3_aa: CASSLGGGNQPQHF
cdr3_nt: TGTGCCAGCAGCTTAGGAGGGGGAAATCAGCCCCAGCATTTT

v_call: TRBV5-4
j_call: TRBJ2-2
d_call: TRBD2
clone_size: -
cdr3_aa: CASSWGGLAGNTGELFF
cdr3_nt: TGTGCCAGCAGCTGGGGGGGCCTAGCGGGGAACACCGGGGAGCTGTTTTTT

v_call: TRBV5-1
j_call: TRBJ2-3
d_call: TRBD2
clone_size: -
cdr3_aa: CASSGSGMAPYTQYF
cdr3_nt: TGCGCCAGCAGCGGGAGCGGGATGGCCCCTTATACGCAGTATTTT

v_call: TRBV6-5
j_call: TRBJ1-3
d_call: TRBD1
clone_size: -
cdr3_aa: CASSYSAGGRNTIYF
cdr3_nt: TGTGCCAGCAGTTACTCAGCAGGGGGCAGGAACACCATATATTTT

v_call: TRBV16
j_call: TRBJ1-1
d_call: TRBD1
clone_size: -
cdr3_aa: CASRPGTGRNTEAFF
cdr3_nt: TGTGCCAGCAGACCTGGGACAGGCAGGAACACTGAAGCTTTCTTT

v_call: TRBV6-5
j_call: TRBJ1-1
d_call: -
clone_size: few
cdr3_aa: CASSRGSEAFF
cdr3_nt: TGTGCCAGCAGCCGAGGATCGGAGGCTTTCTTT

v_call: TRBV10-3
j_call: TRBJ2-1
d_call: TRBD1
clone_size: -
cdr3_aa: CAISESVTGPNNEQFF
cdr3_nt: TGTGCCATCAGTGAGTCAGTGACAGGGCCAAACAATGAGCAGTTCTTC

v_call: TRBV2
j_call: TRBJ2-1
d_call: TRBD2
clone_size: -
cdr3_aa: CASHTSSGRDNEQFF
cdr3_nt: TGTGCCAGCCATACCTCTAGCGGGAGAGACAATGAGCAGTTCTTC

v_call: TRBV19
j_call: TRBJ1-1
d_call: -
clone_size: -
cdr3_aa: CASSIAAKVTEAFF
cdr3_nt: TGTGCCAGTAGTATTGCCGCTAAAGTCACTGAAGCTTTCTTT

v_call: TRBV5-8
j_call: TRBJ1-2
d_call: -
clone_size: -
cdr3_aa: CASSLQETFDYGYTF
cdr3_nt: TGTGCCAGCAGCTTACAGGAAACCTTCGACTATGGCTACACCTTC

v_call: TRBV5-3
j_call: TRBJ1-1
d_call: TRBD1
clone_size: -
cdr3_aa: CARSPARDRAPEAFF
cdr3_nt: TGTGCCAGAAGCCCTGCCCGGGACAGGGCTCCTGAAGCTTTCTTT

v_call: TRBV19
j_call: TRBJ2-1
d_call: TRBD2
clone_size: -
cdr3_aa: CASSISGGDYNEQFF
cdr3_nt: TGTGCCAGTAGTATAAGTGGGGGGGATTACAATGAGCAGTTCTTC

v_call: TRBV6-5
j_call: TRBJ1-2
d_call: -
clone_size: -
cdr3_aa: CASSLSLSGLTGYTF
cdr3_nt: TGTGCCAGCAGCCTTAGTTTGTCAGGGCTTACTGGCTACACCTTC

v_call: TRBV3-1/TRBV3-2
j_call: TRBJ1-2
d_call: TRBD1
clone_size: -
cdr3_aa: CASSRTQGAQGYTF
cdr3_nt: TGTGCCAGCAGCCGCACACAGGGGGCGCAGGGCTACACCTTC

v_call: TRBV27
j_call: TRBJ1-6
d_call: TRBD1
clone_size: few
cdr3_aa: CASSLSGGHNNSPLHF
cdr3_nt: TGTGCCAGCAGTTTATCAGGGGGCCACAATAATTCACCCCTCCACTTT

v_call: TRBV19
j_call: TRBJ1-5
d_call: -
clone_size: -
cdr3_aa: CASSMVAGYSNQPQHF
cdr3_nt: TGTGCCAGTAGTATGGTTGCAGGGTATAGCAATCAGCCCCAGCATTTT

v_call: TRBV5-5
j_call: TRBJ2-2
d_call: -
clone_size: -
cdr3_aa: CASSLGENTGELFF
cdr3_nt: TGTGCCAGCAGCTTGGGAGAAAACACCGGGGAGCTGTTTTTT

v_call: TRBV3-1/TRBV3-2
j_call: TRBJ1-1
d_call: TRBD1
clone_size: -
cdr3_aa: CASSQDREGALEAFF
cdr3_nt: TGTGCCAGCAGCCAAGATCGGGAGGGGGCCCTCGAAGCTTTCTTT